This T cell receptor beta chain is drawn from a study of siplizumab effects on memory and regulatory T cells (dated by TCRdb to between 2018 and 2021). Describing the broader study: The study examined how the anti-CD2 antibody siplizumab affects alloreactive T-cell subsets in allogeneic mixed lymphocyte reactions built from human PBMCs.

The library came from the immunoSEQ multiplex PCR assay. The deep sequencing platform assayed around 10^5 TCR templates per sample. Genomic DNA extracted from sorted T cells was used for TCRbeta CDR3 sequencing. As for the original processing: The R programming language was used for the clonal analysis of the TCRbeta CDR3 data. Unstimulated samples were compared with post-reaction CFSE-low samples to define alloreactive CD4+ and CD8+ clones. Alloreactive CD4+ clones were assigned to regulatory or non-regulatory origin by matching sequences to sorted unstimulated Treg and non-Treg repertoires. TCRdb's version of the immuneACCESS table is confined to in-frame rearrangements and falls short of the full clone set. An unresolved V gene accounts for under half of the shortfall where checked; the remainder is of unknown origin. V and J calls and clone size follow that table, whereas D and trimming were derived from the DNA. The sample yields more than 50,000 clones; 93% were counted once. The ten largest clones represent roughly two fifths of the sample.

The study at large found these results: Compared with memory T cells, unstimulated naive T cells appeared more diverse, and naive cells seemed to make a substantial contribution to the alloresponse. For roughly 80-95% of proliferating CD4+ or CD8+ clones, no naive or memory phenotype could be assigned. Of the alloreactive CD4+ clones that could be mapped, the Treg-derived share averaged almost 70% with siplizumab compared with about 25% in control reactions. Because sequences at frequencies below about 10^-5 were poorly captured, only a minor fraction of alloreactive clones could be mapped back to unstimulated subsets. Whether proliferating Tregs from siplizumab cultures were suppressive was not functionally confirmed. The cumulative frequency of alloreactive sequences traceable to unstimulated CD4+ memory T cells was significantly reduced by siplizumab.

TCRbeta CDR3 sequencing was performed on sorted unstimulated T cells and on proliferating T cells recovered from mixed lymphocyte reactions. Fresh whole blood from around 10 HLA-typed healthy donors was used as the source from which PBMCs were isolated. Comments on this clone: This receptor's antigen is unknown. No base-level quality is on record; no much larger clone is a single base apart.

This clonotype originated in a human donor in good health. Sequences were obtained from CD8+ T cells sorted from blood.

The CDR3 loop reads CASSLELAGADTDTQYF. The DNA sequence is TGTGCCAGCAGCTTGGAACTAGCGGGCGCCGACACAGATACGCAGTATTTT. Recombination joined TRBV11-2 with TRBJ2-3; 9 middle bases align to TRBD2. As encoded in the germline V gene, CDR1 is SGHAT while CDR2 is FQNNGV. The CDR3 contains 17 residues, cysteine and phenylalanine counted. The DNA shown is the 51-base CDR3, in frame from base 1. Germline trimming: 3 bases from V, 2 bases from J; junction bases outside gene matches: 9.